Reported below is one T cell receptor (beta chain). Original processing methods: Reference gene primer amplification yielded estimated nucleated cell counts. The assay was immunoSEQ multiplex PCR, and TCRdb's table has in-frame clones only and misses some. V, J and clone size are those of that table, while D and trimming were read from the DNA. The sample gives roughly 360,000 clones, about 90% of which show up once; about 1.5% is in the top ten. This specimen belongs to a study of blood T cell repertoires in COVID-19. This CDR3 is 16 amino acids long. Germline CDR1 and CDR2: KGHSH and LQKENI. Trimming left V 6 bases short and J 0 bases short, with 14 bases between.

This sequence was found in a man in his thirties or forties who had recovered from COVID-19. V is TRBV18 and J is TRBJ1-4; D not resolved. The sample comprised PBMCs or T cells enriched from blood (not recorded which). DNA for the CDR3: TGTGCCAGCTCCCGCCAGGATGGAACAACTAATGAAAAACTGTTTTTT. It is translated as CASSRQDGTTNEKLFF.